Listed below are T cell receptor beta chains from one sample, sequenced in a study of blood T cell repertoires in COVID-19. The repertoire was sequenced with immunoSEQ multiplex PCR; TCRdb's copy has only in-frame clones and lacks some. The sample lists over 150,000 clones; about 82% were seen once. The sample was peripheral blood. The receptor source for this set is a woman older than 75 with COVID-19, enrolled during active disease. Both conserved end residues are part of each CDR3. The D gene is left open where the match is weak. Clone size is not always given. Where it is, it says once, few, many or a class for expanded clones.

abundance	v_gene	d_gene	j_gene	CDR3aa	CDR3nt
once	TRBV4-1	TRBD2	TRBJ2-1	CASSQGPAGVYNEQFF	TGCGCCAGCAGCCAAGGGCCAGCGGGGGTCTACAATGAGCAGTTCTTC
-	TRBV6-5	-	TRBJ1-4	CASSRRLREKLFF	TGTGCCAGCAGTCGGAGGTTGAGGGAAAAACTGTTTTTT
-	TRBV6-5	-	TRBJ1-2	CASSYRLGSYGYTF	TGTGCCAGCAGTTACCGGTTGGGCTCCTATGGCTACACCTTC
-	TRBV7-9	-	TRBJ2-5	CASSLQGRRTETQYF	TGTGCCAGCAGCCTACAGGGGAGGCGAACGGAGACCCAGTACTTC
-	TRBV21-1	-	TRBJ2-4	CASSNGREGGNIQYF	TGTGCCAGCAGCAACGGCAGGGAGGGAGGGAACATTCAGTACTTC
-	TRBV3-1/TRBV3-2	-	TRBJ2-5	CASSQTGETQYF	TGTGCCAGCAGCCAAACGGGTGAGACCCAGTACTTC
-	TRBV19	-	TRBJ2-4	CASRTTQGAIQYF	TGTGCCAGTAGGACGACCCAAGGAGCCATTCAGTACTTC
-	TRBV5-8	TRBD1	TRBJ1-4	CASSLGDRVNEKLFF	TGTGCCAGCAGCCTAGGAGACAGGGTGAATGAAAAACTGTTTTTT
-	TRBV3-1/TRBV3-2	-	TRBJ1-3	CASSQGGGGNTIYF	TGTGCCAGCAGCCAAGGCGGGGGGGGAAACACCATATATTTT
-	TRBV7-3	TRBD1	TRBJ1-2	CASSLTGQGAFGYTF	TGTGCCAGCAGCTTGACAGGACAGGGGGCGTTCGGCTACACCTTC